This T cell receptor beta chain is drawn from a study of CD4 T cells in relation to SARS-CoV-2 and coronaviruses. About the study: TCR beta CDR3s were sequenced after approximately 9-day antigen culture of PBMCs. The HLA restriction of the shared crossreactive spike epitopes was mapped.

Germline V gene lookup returns CDR1 SGHTS and CDR2 YDEGEE. This CDR3 comprises 13 residues. The V end was cut by 1 base, the J end by 5 bases, with 7 bases between. This clone was seen a single time. Its antigen is not known. TCRdb's copy holds only in-frame clones and misses some; the assay was immunoSEQ multiplex PCR. The sample has about 36,000 clones; about 86% are singletons. The rearrangement uses TRBV5-8 and TRBJ2-4; D may be TRBD1 or TRBD2 (5 bases each). The origin of this receptor is an adult with COVID-19. The sequenced sample was naive CD4+ T cells from PBMCs, cultured in vitro. The subset was: naive CD4+ T cells isolated by negative enrichment. CDR3 loop: CASSLRGENIQYF. The CDR3 DNA follows: TGTGCCAGCAGCTTGAGGGGAGAAAACATTCAGTACTTC.